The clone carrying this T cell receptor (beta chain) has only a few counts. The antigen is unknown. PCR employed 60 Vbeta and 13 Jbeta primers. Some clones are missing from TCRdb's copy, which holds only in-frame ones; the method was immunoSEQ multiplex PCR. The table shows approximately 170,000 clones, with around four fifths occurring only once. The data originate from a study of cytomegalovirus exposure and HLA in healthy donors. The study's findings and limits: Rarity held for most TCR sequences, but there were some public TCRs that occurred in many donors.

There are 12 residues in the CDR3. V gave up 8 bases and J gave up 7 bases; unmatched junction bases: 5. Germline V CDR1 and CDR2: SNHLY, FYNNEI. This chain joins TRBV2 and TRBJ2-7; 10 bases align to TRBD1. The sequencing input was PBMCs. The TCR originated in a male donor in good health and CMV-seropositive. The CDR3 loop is CASGDRGLEQYF. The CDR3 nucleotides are TGTGCCAGCGGCGACAGGGGGCTAGAGCAGTACTTC.